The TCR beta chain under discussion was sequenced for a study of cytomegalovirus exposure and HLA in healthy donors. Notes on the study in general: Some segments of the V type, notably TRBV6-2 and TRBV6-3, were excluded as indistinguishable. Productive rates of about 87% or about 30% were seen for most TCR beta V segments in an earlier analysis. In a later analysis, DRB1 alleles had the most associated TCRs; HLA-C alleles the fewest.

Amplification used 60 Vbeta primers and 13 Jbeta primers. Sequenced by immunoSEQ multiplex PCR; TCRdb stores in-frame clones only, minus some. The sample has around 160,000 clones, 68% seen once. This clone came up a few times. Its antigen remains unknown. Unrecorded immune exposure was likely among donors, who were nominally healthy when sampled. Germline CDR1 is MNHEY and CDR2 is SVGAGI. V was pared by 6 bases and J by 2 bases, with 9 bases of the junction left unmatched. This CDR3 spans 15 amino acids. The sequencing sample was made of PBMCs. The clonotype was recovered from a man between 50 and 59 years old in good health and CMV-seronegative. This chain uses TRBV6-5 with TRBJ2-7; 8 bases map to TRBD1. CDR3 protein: CASSYGQGGPYEQYF. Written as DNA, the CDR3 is TGTGCCAGCAGCTACGGACAGGGTGGCCCCTACGAGCAGTACTTC.